This TCR beta chain was documented in a study of blood T cell repertoires in COVID-19. This CDR3 contains 15 residues. Germline CDR1 reads SGHTA; CDR2 reads FQGNSA. The J segment lost 1 base and the V segment lost 4 bases, leaving 1 base of the junction unmatched. Method: immunoSEQ multiplex PCR; TCRdb's copy keeps in-frame clones and lacks some. The table records about 87,000 clones, 70% to 90% of them present only once. The specimen was peripheral blood. The rearrangement links TRBV7-2 to TRBJ1-4, with TRBD1 identical over 9 bases. This sequence was found in a man aged 35-49 years with acute or convalescent COVID-19. CDR3 nucleotide sequence: TGTGCCAGCAGCTCGGACAGGGGAACTAATGAAAAACTGTTTTTT. Translation: CASSSDRGTNEKLFF.